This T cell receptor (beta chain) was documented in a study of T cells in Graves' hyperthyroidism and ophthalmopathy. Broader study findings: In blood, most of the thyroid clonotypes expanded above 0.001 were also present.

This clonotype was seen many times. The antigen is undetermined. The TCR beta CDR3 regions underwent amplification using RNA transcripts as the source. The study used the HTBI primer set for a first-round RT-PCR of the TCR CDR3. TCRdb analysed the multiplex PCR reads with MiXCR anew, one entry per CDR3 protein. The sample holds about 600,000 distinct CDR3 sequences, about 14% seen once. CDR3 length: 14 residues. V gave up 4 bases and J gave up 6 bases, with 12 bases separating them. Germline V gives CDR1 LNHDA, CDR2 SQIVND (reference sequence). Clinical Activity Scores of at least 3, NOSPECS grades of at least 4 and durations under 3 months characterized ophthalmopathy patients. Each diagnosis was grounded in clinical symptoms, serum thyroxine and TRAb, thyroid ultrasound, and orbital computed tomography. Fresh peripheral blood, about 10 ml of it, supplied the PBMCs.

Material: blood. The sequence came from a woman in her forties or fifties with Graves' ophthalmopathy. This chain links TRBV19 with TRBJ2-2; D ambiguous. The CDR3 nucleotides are TGTGCCAGTAGTACCCCCCTAGTGGCCGGGGAGCTGTTTTTT. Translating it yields CASSTPLVAGELFF. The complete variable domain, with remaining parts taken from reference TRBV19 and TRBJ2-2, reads DGGITQSPKYLFRKEGQNVTLSCEQNLNHDAMYWYRQDPGQGLRLIYYSQIVNDFQKGDIAEGYSVSREKKESFPLTVTSAQKNPTAFYLCASSTPLVAGELFFGEGSRLTVL.